This record looks at one T cell receptor beta chain sequence and its context. The data stem from a study of T cells in localized non-small cell lung cancer. Produced via immunoSEQ multiplex PCR; TCRdb's table is partial and in-frame only. The sample holds a few thousand clones, approximately 35% seen once. This CDR3 is built from 14 residues. Germline V gene sequence: CDR1 SGHNT, CDR2 YENEEA. V was pared by 3 bases and J by 5 bases, with 14 bases between. The sample in question was lung tumor tissue, obtained before any cancer treatment. The genes are TRBV11-3 and TRBJ2-7, with D possibly TRBD2 on 5 matching bases. The clonotype was recovered from a female donor of 60 years or more with stage I lung adenocarcinoma. CDR3: CASSLERGWNEQYF. CDR3 DNA: TGTGCCAGCAGCTTGGAGAGAGGGTGGAACGAGCAGTACTTC.